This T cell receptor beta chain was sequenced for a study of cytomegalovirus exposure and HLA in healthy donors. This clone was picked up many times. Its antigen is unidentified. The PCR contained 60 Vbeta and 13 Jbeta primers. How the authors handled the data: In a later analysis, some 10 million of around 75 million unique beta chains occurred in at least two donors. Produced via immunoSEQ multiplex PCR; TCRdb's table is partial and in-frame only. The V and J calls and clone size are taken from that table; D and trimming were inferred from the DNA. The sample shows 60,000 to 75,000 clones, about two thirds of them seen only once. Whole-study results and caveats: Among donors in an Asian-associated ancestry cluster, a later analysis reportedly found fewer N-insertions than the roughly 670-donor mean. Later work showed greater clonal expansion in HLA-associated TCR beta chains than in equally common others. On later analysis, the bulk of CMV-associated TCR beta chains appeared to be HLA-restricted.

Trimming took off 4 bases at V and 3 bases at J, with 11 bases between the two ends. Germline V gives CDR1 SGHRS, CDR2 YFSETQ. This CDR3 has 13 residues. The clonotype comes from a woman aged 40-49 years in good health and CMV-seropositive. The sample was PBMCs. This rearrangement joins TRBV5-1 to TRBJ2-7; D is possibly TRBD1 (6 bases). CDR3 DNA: TGCGCCAGCAGCGCACCGGACAGCTACGAGCAGTACTTC. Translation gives CASSAPDSYEQYF.